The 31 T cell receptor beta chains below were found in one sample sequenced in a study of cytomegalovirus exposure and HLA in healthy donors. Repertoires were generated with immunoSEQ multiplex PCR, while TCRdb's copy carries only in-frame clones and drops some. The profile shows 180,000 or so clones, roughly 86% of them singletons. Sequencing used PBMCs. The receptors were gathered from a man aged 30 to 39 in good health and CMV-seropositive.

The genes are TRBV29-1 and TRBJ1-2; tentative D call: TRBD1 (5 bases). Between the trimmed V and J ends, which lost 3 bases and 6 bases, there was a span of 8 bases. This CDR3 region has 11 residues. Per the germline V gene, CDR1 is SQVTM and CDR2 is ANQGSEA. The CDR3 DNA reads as TGCAGCGTTGATGGGGGAGATGGCTACACCTTC. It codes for CSVDGGDGYTF. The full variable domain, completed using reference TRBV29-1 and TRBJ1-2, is SAVISQKPSRDICQRGTSLTIQCQVDSQVTMMFWYRQQPGQSLTLIATANQGSEATYESGFVIDKFPISRPNLTFSTLTVSNMSPEDSSIYLCSVDGGDGYTFGSGTRLTVV.

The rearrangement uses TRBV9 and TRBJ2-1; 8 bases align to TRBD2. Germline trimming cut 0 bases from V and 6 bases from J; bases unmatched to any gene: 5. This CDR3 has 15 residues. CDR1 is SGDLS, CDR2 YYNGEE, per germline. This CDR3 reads CASSVDSGIVNEQFF. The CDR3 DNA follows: TGTGCCAGCAGCGTAGATAGCGGGATTGTCAATGAGCAGTTCTTC.

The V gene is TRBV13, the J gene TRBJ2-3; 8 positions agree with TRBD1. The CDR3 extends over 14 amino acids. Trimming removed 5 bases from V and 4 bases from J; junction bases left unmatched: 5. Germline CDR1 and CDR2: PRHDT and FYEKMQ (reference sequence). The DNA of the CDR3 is TGTGCCAGCAGCGCCAGGGGGCTGGCAGATACGCAGTATTTT. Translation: CASSARGLADTQYF.

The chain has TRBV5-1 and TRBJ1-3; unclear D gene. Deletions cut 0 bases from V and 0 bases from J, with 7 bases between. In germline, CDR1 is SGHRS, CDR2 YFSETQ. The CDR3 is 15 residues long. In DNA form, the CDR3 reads TGCGCCAGCAGCTTGGGGGAAGACTCTGGAAACACCATATATTTT. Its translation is CASSLGEDSGNTIYF.

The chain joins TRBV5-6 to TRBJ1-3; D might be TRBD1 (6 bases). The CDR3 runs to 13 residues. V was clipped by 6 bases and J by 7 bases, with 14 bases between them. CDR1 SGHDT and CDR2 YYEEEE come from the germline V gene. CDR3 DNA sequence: TGTGCCAGCATCAAACAAGGGGGGAACACCATATATTTT. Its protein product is CASIKQGGNTIYF.

The CDR3 bases are TGTGCCAGCAGAGGGAGGACTGAAGCTTTCTTT. Translation gives CASRGRTEAFF. V gene TRBV6-1 combines with J gene TRBJ1-1; D is unresolved. This CDR3 has 11 residues. Between the trimmed V and J ends, which lost 6 bases and 5 bases, there was a span of 7 bases. CDR1 is MNHNS and CDR2 is SASEGT in the germline V gene.

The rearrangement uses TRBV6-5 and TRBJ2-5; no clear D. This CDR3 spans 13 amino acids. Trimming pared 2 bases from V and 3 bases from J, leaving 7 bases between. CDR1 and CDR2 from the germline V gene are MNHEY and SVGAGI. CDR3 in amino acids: CASSYDREETQYF. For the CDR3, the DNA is TGTGCCAGCAGTTACGACCGAGAAGAGACCCAGTACTTC.

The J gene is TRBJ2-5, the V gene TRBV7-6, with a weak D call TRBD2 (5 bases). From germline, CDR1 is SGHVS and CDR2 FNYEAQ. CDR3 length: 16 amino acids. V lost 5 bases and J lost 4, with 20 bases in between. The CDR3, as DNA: TGTGCCAGCAGCACCGTCGGGGTAGCAGTGGGAGAGACCCAGTACTTC. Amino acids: CASSTVGVAVGETQYF.

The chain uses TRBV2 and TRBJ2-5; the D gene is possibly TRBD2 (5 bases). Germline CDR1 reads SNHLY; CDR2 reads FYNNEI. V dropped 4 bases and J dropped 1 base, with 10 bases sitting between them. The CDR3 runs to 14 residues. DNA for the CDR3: TGTGCCAGCAGTGCACTTGAGGGCCAAGAGACCCAGTACTTC. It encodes CASSALEGQETQYF.

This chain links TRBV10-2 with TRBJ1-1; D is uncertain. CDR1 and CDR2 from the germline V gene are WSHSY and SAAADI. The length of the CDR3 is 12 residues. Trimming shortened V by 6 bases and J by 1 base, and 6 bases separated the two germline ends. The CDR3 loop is CASSEWNTEAFF. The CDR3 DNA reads TGCGCCAGCAGCGAATGGAACACTGAAGCTTTCTTT.

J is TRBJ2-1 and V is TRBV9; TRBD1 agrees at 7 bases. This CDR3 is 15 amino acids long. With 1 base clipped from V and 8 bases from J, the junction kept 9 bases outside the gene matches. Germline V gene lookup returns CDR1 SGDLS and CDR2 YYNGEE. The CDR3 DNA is TGTGCCAGCAGCGTAAGCGACAGGGTGCAAGATGAGCAGTTCTTC. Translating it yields CASSVSDRVQDEQFF. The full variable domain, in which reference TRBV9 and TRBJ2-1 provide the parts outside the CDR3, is DSGVTQTPKHLITATGQRVTLRCSPRSGDLSVYWYQQSLDQGLQFLIQYYNGEERAKGNILERFSAQQFPDLHSELNLSSLELGDSALYFCASSVSDRVQDEQFFGPGTRLTVL.

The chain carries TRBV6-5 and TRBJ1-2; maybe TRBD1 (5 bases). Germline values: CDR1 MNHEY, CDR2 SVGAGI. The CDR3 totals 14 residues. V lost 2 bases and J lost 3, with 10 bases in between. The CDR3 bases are TGTGCCAGCAGTTACGGTGGGGGGTACTATGGCTACACCTTC. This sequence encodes CASSYGGGYYGYTF.

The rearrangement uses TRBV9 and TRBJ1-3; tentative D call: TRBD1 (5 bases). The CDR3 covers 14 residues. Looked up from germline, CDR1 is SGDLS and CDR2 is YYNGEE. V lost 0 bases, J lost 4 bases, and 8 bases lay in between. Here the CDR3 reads CASSVVGDGNTIYF. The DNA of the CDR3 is TGTGCCAGCAGCGTAGTAGGGGACGGAAACACCATATATTTT.

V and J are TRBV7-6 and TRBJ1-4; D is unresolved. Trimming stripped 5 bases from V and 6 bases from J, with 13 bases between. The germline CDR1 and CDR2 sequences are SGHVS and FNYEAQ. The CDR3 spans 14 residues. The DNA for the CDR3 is TGTGCCAGCAGCACCACCGGAGGCTATGAAAAACTGTTTTTT. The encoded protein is CASSTTGGYEKLFF. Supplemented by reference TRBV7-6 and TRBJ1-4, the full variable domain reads GAGVSQSPRYKVTKRGQDVALRCDPISGHVSLYWYRQALGQGPEFLTYFNYEAQQDKSGLPNDRFSAERPEGSISTLTIQRTEQRDSAMYRCASSTTGGYEKLFFGSGTQLSVL.

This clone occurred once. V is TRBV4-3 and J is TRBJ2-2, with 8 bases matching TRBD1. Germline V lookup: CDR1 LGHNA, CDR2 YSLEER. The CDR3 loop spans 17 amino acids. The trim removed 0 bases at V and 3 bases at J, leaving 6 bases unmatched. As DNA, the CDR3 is TGCGCCAGCAGCCAAGATGCGGACAGGGCTGACACCGGGGAGCTGTTTTTT. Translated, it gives CASSQDADRADTGELFF.

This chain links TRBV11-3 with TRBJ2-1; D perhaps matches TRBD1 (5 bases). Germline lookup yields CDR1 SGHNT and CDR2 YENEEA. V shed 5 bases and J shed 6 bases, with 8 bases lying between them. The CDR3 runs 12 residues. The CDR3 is CASSLTANEQFF. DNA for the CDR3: TGTGCCAGCAGCCTGACAGCCAATGAGCAGTTCTTC. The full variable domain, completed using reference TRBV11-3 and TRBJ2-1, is EAGVVQSPRYKIIEKKQPVAFWCNPISGHNTLYWYLQNLGQGPELLIRYENEEAVDDSQLPKDRFSAERLKGVDSTLKIQPAELGDSAVYLCASSLTANEQFFGPGTRLTVL.

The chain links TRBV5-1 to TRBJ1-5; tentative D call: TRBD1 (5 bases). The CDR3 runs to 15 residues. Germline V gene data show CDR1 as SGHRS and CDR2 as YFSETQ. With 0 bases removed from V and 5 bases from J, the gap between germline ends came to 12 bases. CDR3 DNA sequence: TGCGCCAGCAGCTTGGAGGGCGCAGGGCATCAGCCCCAGCATTTT. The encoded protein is CASSLEGAGHQPQHF.

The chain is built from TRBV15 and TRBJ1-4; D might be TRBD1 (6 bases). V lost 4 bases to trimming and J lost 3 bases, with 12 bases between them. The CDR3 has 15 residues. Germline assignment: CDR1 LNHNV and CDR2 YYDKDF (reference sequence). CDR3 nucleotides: TGTGCCACCAGCACAGTGGACAGATCTAATGAAAAACTGTTTTTT. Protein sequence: CATSTVDRSNEKLFF. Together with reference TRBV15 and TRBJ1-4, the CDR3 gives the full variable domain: DAMVIQNPRYQVTQFGKPVTLSCSQTLNHNVMYWYQQKSSQAPKLLFHYYDKDFNNEADTPDNFQSRRPNTSFCFLDIRSPGLGDTAMYLCATSTVDRSNEKLFFGSGTQLSVL.

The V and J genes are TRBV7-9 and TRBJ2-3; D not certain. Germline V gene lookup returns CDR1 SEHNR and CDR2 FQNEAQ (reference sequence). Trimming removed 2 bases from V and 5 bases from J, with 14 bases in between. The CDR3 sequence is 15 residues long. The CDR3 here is CASSLPLSRIDTQYF. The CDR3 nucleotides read TGTGCCAGCAGCTTACCCCTTTCGCGGATAGATACGCAGTATTTT.

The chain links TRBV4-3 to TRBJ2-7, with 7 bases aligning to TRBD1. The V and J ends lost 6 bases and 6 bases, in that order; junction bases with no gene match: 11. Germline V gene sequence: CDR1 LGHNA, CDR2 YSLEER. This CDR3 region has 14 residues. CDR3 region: CASSAYRGAVEQYF. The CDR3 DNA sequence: TGCGCCAGCAGTGCTTACAGGGGTGCGGTCGAGCAGTACTTC.

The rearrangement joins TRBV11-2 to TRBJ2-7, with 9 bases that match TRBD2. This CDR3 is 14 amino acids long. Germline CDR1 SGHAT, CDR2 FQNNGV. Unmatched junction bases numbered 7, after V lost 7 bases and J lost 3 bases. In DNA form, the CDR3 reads TGTGCCAGCAACCCCGCGGGAGGGAGCTACGAGCAGTACTTC. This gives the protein CASNPAGGSYEQYF.

This chain's CDR3 is CSVGARGQPQHF. The CDR3 DNA reads as TGCAGCGTTGGGGCTCGGGGTCAGCCCCAGCATTTT. V gene TRBV29-1 combines with J gene TRBJ1-5; D call uncertain. Trimming removed 4 bases at V and 6 bases at J, with 10 bases between. Germline CDR1 reads SQVTM; CDR2 reads ANQGSEA. The CDR3 totals 12 residues.

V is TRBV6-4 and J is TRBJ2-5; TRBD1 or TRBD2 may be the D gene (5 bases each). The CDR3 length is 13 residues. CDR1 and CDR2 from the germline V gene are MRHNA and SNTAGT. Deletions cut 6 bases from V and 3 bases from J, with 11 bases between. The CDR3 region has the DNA TGTGCCAGCAGGTGCCTGGGGGAAGAGACCCAGTACTTC. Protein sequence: CASRCLGEETQYF.

Written as DNA, the CDR3 is TGTGCCTGGAGTTCAACGACAGGTTCCACTGAAGCTTTCTTT. It codes for CAWSSTTGSTEAFF. The chain has TRBV30 and TRBJ1-1; possibly TRBD1 for D (6 bases). V gave up 2 bases and J gave up 4 bases, with 14 bases separating them. Germline V gene lookup returns CDR1 GTSNPN and CDR2 SVGIG (reference sequence). The CDR3 is made up of 14 amino acids.

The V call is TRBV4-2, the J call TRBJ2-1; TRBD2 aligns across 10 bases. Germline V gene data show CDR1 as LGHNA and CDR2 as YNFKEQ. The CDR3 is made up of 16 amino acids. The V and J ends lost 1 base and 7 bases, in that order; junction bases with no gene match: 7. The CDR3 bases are TGTGCCAGCAGCCAAGGGTTAGGAGCGGGAGGGAATGAGCAGTTCTTC. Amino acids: CASSQGLGAGGNEQFF.

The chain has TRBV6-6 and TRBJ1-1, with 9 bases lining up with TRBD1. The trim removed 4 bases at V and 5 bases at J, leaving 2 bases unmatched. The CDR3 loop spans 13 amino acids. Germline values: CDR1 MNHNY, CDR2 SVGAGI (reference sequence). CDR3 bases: TGTGCCAGCAGTTCGACAGGGGGGACTGAAGCTTTCTTT. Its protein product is CASSSTGGTEAFF.

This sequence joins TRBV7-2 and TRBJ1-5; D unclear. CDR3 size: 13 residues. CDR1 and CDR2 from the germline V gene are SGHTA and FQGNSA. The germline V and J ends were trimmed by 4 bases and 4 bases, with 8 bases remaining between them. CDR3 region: CASSSQKNQPQHF. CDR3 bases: TGTGCCAGCAGCTCGCAGAAGAATCAGCCCCAGCATTTT.

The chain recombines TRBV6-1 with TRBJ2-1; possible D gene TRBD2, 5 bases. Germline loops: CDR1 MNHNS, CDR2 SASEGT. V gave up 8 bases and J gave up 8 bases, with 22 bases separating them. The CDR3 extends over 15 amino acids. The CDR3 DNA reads TGTGCCAGCCTGGGAGCCTCATCCTTTAGGGATGAGCAGTTCTTC. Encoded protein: CASLGASSFRDEQFF.

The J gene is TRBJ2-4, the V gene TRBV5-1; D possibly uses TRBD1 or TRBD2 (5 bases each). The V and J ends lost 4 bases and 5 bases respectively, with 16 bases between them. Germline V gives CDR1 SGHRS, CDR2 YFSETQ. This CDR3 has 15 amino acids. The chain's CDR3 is CASSPGPGPQNIQYF. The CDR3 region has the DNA TGCGCCAGCAGCCCGGGGCCAGGGCCGCAAAACATTCAGTACTTC.

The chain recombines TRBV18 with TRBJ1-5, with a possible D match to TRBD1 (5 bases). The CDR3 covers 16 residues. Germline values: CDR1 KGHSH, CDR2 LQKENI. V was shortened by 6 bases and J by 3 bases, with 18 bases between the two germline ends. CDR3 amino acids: CASSHNGGSDNQPQHF. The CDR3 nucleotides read TGTGCCAGCTCGCATAATGGGGGATCGGACAATCAGCCCCAGCATTTT.

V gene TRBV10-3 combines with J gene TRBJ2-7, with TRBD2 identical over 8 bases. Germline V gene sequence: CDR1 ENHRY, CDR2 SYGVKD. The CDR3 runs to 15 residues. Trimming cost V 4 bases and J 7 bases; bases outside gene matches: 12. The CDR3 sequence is CAISVVAGPLGEQYF. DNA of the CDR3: TGTGCCATCAGTGTCGTAGCGGGGCCCCTAGGGGAGCAGTACTTC.